This T cell receptor (beta chain) is from a study of T cell repertoires in cytomegalovirus infection. Trimming stripped 6 bases from V and 2 bases from J, with 14 bases between. Looked up from germline, CDR1 is MNHEY and CDR2 is SVGEGT. This CDR3 is built from 15 residues. TCRdb reanalysed the reads using MiXCR and keeps one entry per CDR3 protein. Here the sample spans 200,000 to 300,000 distinct CDR3 sequences, approximately 15% being singletons. This clonotype was observed many times. The chain joins TRBV6-2 or TRBV6-3 to TRBJ1-5; D unresolved. The receptor's source is a human donor in good health (CMV status not recorded). Some clones in this sample may be carry-over from other donors' samples. Sequenced input: PBMCs. CDR3 in amino acids: CASRPGSQGNQPQHF. The CDR3 DNA reads as TGTGCCAGCAGGCCCGGTAGTCAGGGCAATCAGCCCCAGCATTTT.